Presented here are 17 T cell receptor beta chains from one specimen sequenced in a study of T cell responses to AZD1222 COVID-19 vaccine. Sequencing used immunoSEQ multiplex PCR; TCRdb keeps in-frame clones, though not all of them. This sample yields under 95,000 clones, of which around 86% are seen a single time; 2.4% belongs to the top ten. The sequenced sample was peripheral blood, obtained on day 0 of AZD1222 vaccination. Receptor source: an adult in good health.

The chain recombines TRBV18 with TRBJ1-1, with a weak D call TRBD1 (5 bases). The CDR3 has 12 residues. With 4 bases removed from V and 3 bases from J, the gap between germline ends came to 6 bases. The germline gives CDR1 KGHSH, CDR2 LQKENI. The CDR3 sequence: CASSLGDTEAFF. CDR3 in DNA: TGTGCCAGCTCACTAGGGGACACTGAAGCTTTCTTT.

The CDR3: CASSVTSDHTGELFF. CDR3 nucleotide sequence: TGTGCCAGCAGTGTGACTAGCGACCACACCGGGGAGCTGTTTTTT. The chain uses TRBV28 and TRBJ2-2, with TRBD2 matching over 8 bases. CDR3 length equals 15 residues. J was trimmed by 3 bases and V by 5 bases; bases with no gene match: 5. CDR1 is MDHEN, CDR2 SYDVKM, per germline. Filled out from reference TRBV28 and TRBJ2-2, the complete variable domain reads DVKVTQSSRYLVKRTGEKVFLECVQDMDHENMFWYRQDPGLGLRLIYFSYDVKMKEKGDIPEGYSVSREKKERFSLILESASTNQTSMYLCASSVTSDHTGELFFGEGSRLTVL.

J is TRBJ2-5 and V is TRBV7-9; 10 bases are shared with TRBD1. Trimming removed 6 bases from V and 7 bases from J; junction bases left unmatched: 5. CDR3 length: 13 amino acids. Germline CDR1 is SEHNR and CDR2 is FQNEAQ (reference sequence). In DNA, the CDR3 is TGTGCCAGCAGACCGACAGGGGGCGCGACCCAGTACTTC. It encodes CASRPTGGATQYF.

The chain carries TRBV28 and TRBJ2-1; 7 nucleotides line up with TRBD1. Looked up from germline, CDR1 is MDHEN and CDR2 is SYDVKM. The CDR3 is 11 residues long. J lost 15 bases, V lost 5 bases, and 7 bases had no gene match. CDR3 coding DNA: TGTGCCAGCAGTAACGACAGGGTGCGGTTCTTC. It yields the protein CASSNDRVRFF. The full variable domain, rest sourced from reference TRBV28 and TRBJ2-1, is DVKVTQSSRYLVKRTGEKVFLECVQDMDHENMFWYRQDPGLGLRLIYFSYDVKMKEKGDIPEGYSVSREKKERFSLILESASTNQTSMYLCASSNDRVRFFGPGTRLTVL.

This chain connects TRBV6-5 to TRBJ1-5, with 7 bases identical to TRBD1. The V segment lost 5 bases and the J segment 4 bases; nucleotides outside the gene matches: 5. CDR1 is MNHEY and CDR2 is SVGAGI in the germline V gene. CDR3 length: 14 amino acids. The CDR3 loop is CASSLGQSNQPQHF. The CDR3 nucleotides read TGTGCCAGCAGTCTGGGACAGTCTAATCAGCCCCAGCATTTT.

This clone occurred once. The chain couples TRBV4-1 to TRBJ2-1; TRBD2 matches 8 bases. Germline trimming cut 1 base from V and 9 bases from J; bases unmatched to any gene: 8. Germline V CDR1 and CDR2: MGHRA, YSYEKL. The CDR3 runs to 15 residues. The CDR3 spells CASSQGFSGIGEQFF. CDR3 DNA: TGCGCCAGCAGCCAAGGCTTTAGCGGGATTGGTGAGCAGTTCTTC.

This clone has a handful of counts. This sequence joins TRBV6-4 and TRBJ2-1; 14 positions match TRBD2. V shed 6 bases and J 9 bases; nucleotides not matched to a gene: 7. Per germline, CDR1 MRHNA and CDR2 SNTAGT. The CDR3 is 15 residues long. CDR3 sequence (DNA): TGTGCCAGCAGCCCGACTAGCGGGGGGGCCCCTGAGCAGTTCTTC. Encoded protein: CASSPTSGGAPEQFF.

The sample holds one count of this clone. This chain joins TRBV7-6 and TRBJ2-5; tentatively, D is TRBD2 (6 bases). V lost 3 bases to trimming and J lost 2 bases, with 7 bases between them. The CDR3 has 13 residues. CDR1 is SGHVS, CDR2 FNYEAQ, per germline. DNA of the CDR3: TGTGCCAGCAGCTTCGGGAGACAAGAGACCCAGTACTTC. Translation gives CASSFGRQETQYF.

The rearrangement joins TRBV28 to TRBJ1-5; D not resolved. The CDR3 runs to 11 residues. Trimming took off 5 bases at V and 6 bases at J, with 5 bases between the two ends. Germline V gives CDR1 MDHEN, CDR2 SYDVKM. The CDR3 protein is CASSRVQPQHF. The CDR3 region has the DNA TGTGCCAGCAGTCGAGTTCAGCCCCAGCATTTT. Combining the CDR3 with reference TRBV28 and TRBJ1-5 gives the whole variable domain DVKVTQSSRYLVKRTGEKVFLECVQDMDHENMFWYRQDPGLGLRLIYFSYDVKMKEKGDIPEGYSVSREKKERFSLILESASTNQTSMYLCASSRVQPQHFGDGTRLSIL.

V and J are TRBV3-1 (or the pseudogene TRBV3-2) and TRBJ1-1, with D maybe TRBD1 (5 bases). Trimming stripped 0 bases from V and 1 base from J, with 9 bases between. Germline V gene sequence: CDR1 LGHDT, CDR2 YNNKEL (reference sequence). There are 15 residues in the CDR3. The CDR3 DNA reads TGTGCCAGCAGCCAAGACAGTCAGGGGAACACTGAAGCTTTCTTT. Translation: CASSQDSQGNTEAFF.

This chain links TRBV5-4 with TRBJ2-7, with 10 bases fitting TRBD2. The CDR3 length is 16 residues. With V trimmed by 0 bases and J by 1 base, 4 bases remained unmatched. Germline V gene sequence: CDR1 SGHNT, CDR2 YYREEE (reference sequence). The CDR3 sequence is CASSLEGAGGSYEQYF. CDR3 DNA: TGTGCCAGCAGCTTGGAAGGAGCGGGGGGGTCCTACGAGCAGTACTTC.

Here the CDR3 DNA reads TGTGCCAGCAGCCCCCGGGACAGGAGCGCAGCCTATGGCTACACCTTC. Protein sequence: CASSPRDRSAAYGYTF. This sequence joins TRBV13 and TRBJ1-2; 8 nucleotides match TRBD1. This CDR3 has 16 amino acids. V lost 5 bases and J lost 4; bases outside the gene matches: 12. Germline V gives CDR1 PRHDT, CDR2 FYEKMQ (reference sequence).

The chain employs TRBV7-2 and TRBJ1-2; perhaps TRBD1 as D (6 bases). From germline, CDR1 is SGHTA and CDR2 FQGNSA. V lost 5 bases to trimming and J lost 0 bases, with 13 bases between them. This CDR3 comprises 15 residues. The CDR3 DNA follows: TGTGCCAGCAGCCGCACCGGGACAACTAACTATGGCTACACCTTC. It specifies CASSRTGTTNYGYTF.

In DNA form, the CDR3 reads TGTGCCAGCAGTTACTTGGCAGAGTTTGGTAATTCACCCCTCCACTTT. It specifies CASSYLAEFGNSPLHF. V and J are TRBV6-5 and TRBJ1-6; D is unclear. Trimming took off 1 base at V and 6 bases at J, with 13 bases between the two ends. The CDR3 runs 16 residues. CDR1 MNHEY and CDR2 SVGAGI come from the germline V gene.

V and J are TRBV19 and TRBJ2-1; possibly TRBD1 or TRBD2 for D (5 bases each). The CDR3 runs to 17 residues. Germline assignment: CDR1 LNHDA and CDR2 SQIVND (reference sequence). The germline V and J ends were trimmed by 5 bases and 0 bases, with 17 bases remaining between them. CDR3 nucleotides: TGTGCCAGTAGTTCCCAAACTAGGGGAAGCTCCTACAATGAGCAGTTCTTC. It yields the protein CASSSQTRGSSYNEQFF. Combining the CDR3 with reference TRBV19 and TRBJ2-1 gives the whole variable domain DGGITQSPKYLFRKEGQNVTLSCEQNLNHDAMYWYRQDPGQGLRLIYYSQIVNDFQKGDIAEGYSVSREKKESFPLTVTSAQKNPTAFYLCASSSQTRGSSYNEQFFGPGTRLTVL.

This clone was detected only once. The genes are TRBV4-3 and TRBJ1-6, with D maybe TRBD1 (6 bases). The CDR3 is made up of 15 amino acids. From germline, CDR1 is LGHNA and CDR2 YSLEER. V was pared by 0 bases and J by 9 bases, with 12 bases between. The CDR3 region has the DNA TGCGCCAGCAGCCAAGAAAGGGACATATTTTCACCCCTCCACTTT. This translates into CASSQERDIFSPLHF.

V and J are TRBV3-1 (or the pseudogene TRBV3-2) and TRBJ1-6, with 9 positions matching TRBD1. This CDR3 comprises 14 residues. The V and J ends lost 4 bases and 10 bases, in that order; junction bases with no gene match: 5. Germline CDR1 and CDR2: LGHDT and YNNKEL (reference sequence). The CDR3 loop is CASSPTGGGSPLHF. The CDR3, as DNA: TGTGCCAGCAGCCCAACAGGGGGCGGGTCACCCCTCCACTTT.